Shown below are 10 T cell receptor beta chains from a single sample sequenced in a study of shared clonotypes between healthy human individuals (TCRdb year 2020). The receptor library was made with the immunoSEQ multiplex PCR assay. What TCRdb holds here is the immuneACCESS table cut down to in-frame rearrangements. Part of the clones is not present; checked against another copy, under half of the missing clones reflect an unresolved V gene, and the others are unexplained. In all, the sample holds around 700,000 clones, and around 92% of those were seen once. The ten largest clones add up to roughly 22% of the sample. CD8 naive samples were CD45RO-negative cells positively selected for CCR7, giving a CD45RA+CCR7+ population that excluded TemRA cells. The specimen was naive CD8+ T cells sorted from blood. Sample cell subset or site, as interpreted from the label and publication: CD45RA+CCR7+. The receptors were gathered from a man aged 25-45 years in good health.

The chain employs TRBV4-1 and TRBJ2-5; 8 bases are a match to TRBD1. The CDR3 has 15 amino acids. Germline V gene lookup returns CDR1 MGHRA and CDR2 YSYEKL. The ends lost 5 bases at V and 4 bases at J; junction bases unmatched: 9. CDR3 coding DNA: TGCGCCAGCAGCTGGCGATGGGACAGGAGAGAGACCCAGTACTTC. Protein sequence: CASSWRWDRRETQYF.

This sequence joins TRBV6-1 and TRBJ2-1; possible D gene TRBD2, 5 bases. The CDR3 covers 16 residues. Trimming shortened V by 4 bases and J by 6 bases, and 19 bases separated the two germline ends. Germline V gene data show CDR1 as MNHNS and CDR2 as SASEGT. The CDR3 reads CASSALSTGSGNEQFF. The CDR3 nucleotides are TGTGCCAGCAGTGCCCTTTCAACGGGATCGGGCAATGAGCAGTTCTTC.

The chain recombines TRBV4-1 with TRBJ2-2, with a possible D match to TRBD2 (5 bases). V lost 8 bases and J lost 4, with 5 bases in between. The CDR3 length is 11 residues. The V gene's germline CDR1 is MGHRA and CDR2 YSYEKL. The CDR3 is CASEGTGELFF. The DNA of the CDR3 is TGCGCCAGCGAGGGCACCGGGGAGCTGTTTTTT.

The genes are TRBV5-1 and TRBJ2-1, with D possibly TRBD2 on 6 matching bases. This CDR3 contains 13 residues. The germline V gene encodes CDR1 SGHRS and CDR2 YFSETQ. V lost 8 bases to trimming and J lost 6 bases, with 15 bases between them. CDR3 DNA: TGCGCCAGTTCCCGGGACTCAGGCAATGAGCAGTTCTTC. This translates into CASSRDSGNEQFF.

DNA for the CDR3: TGCGCCAGCAGCTTGGTATCTGGTAACGAGCAGTACTTC. This gives the protein CASSLVSGNEQYF. The chain combines TRBV5-1 with TRBJ2-7, with unresolved D. V lost 0 bases and J 5 bases, leaving 9 bases between the germline ends. CDR1 is SGHRS and CDR2 is YFSETQ in the germline V gene. The CDR3 spans 13 residues.

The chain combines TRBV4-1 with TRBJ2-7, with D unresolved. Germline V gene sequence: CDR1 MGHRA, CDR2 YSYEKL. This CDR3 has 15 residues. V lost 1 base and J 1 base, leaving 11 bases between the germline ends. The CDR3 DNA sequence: TGCGCCAGCAGCCAAGGGCCGGCACCTTCCTACGAGCAGTACTTC. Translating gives CASSQGPAPSYEQYF.

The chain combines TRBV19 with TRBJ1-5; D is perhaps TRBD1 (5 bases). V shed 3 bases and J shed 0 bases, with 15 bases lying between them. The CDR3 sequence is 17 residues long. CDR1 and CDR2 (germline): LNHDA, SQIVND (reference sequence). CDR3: CASSIVSGADSNQPQHF. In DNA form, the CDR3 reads TGTGCCAGTAGTATTGTGTCCGGGGCAGATAGCAATCAGCCCCAGCATTTT.

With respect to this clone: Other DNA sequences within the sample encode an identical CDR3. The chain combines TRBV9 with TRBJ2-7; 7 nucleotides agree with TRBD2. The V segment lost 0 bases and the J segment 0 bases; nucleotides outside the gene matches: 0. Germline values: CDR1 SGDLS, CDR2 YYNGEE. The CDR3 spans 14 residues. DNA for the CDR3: TGTGCCAGCAGCGTAGCTAGCGGCTCCTACGAGCAGTACTTC. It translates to CASSVASGSYEQYF.

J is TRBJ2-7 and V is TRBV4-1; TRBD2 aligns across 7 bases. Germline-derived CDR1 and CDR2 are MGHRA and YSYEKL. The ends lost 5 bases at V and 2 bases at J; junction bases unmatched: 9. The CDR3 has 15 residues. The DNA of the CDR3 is TGCGCCAGCAGCTCCCGGGGAGGGGCCCCCTACGAGCAGTACTTC. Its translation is CASSSRGGAPYEQYF.

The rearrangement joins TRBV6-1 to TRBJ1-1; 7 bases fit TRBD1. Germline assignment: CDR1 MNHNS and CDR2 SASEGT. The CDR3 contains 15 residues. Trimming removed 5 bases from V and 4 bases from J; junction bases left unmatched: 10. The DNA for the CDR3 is TGTGCCAGCAGTACACTGAGGGGGCCGGGCACTGAAGCTTTCTTT. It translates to CASSTLRGPGTEAFF.